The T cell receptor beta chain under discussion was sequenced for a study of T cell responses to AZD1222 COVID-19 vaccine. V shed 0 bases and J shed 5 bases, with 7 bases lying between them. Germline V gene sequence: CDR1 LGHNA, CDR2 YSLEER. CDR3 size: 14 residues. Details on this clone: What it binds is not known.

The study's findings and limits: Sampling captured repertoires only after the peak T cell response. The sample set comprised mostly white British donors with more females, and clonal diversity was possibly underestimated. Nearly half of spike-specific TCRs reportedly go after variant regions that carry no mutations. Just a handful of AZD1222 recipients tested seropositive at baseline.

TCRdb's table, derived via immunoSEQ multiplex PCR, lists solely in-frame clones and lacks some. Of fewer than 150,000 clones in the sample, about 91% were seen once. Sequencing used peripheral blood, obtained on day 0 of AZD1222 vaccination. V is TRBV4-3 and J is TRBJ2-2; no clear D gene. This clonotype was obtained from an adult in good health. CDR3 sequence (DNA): TGCGCCAGCAGCCAAGAATGGCATACCGGGGAGCTGTTTTTT. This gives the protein CASSQEWHTGELFF.